This TCR beta chain was obtained from a study of blood T cell repertoires in COVID-19. At the level of the study: Nucleic acid was either cDNA or gDNA, and it came from T cells, B-cell-depleted T cells, or PBMCs.

This clone was counted a single time. Germline V gene sequence: CDR1 SEHNR, CDR2 FQNEAQ (reference sequence). V shed 5 bases and J 3 bases; nucleotides not matched to a gene: 6. There are 14 residues in the CDR3. Data came from immunoSEQ multiplex PCR; TCRdb stores just in-frame clones and leaves some out. The table has 450,000 or so clones, roughly 87% seen once. Cohort assignment relied on participant-reported clinical history. The source material was PBMCs or T cells enriched from blood (not recorded which). The V and J genes are TRBV7-9 and TRBJ2-7, with 8 positions matching TRBD1. The sequence was obtained from a man aged 18 to 35 who had recovered from COVID-19. The DNA of the CDR3 is TGTGCCAGCAGCCCAGCGACAGGGGTCTACGAGCAGTACTTC. This sequence encodes CASSPATGVYEQYF.